Reported below is one T cell receptor beta chain. The data belong to a study of low-dose radiotherapy and immunotherapy resistance in tumors. V gave up 1 base and J gave up 3 bases, with 6 bases separating them. Germline CDR1 is DFQATT and CDR2 is SNEGSKA (reference sequence). The CDR3 sequence is 12 residues long. Time point here: before trial treatment. Priming of first-strand cDNA relied on TRAV- and TRBV-specific primers (covering alpha and beta chains). TCRs were put through about 20 PCR cycles of amplification with Phusion. A constant-region primer and the V-primer adapter served as the primer pair. In TCRdb, the reads were re-called with MiXCR into one record per CDR3 protein. The table includes around 80,000 distinct CDR3 sequences, about 19% detected once.

This sequence joins TRBV20-1 and TRBJ1-2, with TRBD1 as a possible D gene (6 bases). The sequence came from a male donor with prostate cancer. Here the sequenced sample was PBMCs, taken before treatment. The CDR3 sequence: CSARAGDYGYTF. The DNA for the CDR3 is TGCAGTGCTAGAGCAGGGGACTATGGCTACACCTTC.